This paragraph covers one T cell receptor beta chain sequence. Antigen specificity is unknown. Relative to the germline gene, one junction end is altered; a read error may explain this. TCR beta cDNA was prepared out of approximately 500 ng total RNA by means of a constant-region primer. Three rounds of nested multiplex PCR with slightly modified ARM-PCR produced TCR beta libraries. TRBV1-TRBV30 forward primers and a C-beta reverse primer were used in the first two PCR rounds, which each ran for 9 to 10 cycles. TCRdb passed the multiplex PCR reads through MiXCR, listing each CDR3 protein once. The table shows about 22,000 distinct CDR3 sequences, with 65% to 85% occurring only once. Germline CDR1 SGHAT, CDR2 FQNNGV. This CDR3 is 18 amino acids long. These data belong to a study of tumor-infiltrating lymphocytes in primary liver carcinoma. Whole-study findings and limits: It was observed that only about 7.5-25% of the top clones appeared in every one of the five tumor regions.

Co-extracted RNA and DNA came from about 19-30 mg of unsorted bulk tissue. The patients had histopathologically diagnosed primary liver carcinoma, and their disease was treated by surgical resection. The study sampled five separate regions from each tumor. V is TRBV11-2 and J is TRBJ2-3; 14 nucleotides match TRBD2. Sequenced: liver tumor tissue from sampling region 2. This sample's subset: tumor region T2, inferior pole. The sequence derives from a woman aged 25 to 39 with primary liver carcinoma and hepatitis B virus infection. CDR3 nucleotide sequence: TGTACCAGCAACTTCACCTTTGGGACTAGCGGGAGTTTAGATACGCGGTATTTT. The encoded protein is CTSNFTFGTSGSLDTRYF.